The clone carrying this T cell receptor beta chain has a count of ten or more. The authors prepared the TCRbeta library with unique molecular identifiers. TCRdb re-analysed the PCR reads in MiXCR, keeping a single row per CDR3 protein. Of 200,000 to 250,000 distinct CDR3 sequences detected, around 10% appear once; the ten largest clones hold 5% to 7%. Trimming removed 0 bases at V and 0 bases at J, with 22 bases between. The CDR3 is 20 residues long. The germline V gene encodes CDR1 SGHRS and CDR2 YFSETQ. The sample comes from a study of T-cell reconstitution after alpha-beta-depleted transplantation in children.

This specimen was PBMCs from the stem cell graft donor, taken from the stem cell graft. The TCR originated in a human donor who donated a stem cell graft to a child with acute lymphoblastic leukemia. This rearrangement joins TRBV5-1 to TRBJ2-4; D is ambiguous. Here the CDR3 DNA reads TGCGCCAGCAGCTTGGCTTCGGTTTCCGAGGCAACCATAGCCAAAAACATTCAGTACTTC. Translation: CASSLASVSEATIAKNIQYF.